The clone carrying this T cell receptor (beta chain) was detected a few times. What it binds is not known. This CDR3 is built from 17 residues. Trimming removed 0 bases from V and 5 bases from J; junction bases left unmatched: 7. Germline V lookup: CDR1 LGHNA, CDR2 YSLEER. Cyclophosphamide on days +3 and +4 followed busulfan-fludarabine conditioning and a marrow graft. This specimen belongs to a study of T cells after posttransplantation cyclophosphamide. Profiling relied on immunoSEQ multiplex PCR, and the TCRdb table lists in-frame clones only, not all of them. The table records approximately 7,100 clones without singletons, the ten largest covering under 30%. Study-wide findings and caveats: TRB clonality was highly associated with recipient CMV seropositivity and reactivation. Later blood repertoires were often dominated by clones from the donor CD8+ memory compartment.

The V gene is TRBV4-3, the J gene TRBJ1-6; the match to TRBD1 covers 7 bases. The sequence came from a female patient in her 60s who received an allogeneic stem cell transplant from an unrelated donor, was CMV-positive, and had acute GVHD only. Some T cells may be graft donor cells. Source: PBMCs, taken roughly three months after allogeneic stem cell transplant with posttransplant cyclophosphamide. Written as DNA, the CDR3 is TGCGCCAGCAGCCAAGAACCACAGGGGTCCCATAATTCACCCCTCCACTTT. Its translation: CASSQEPQGSHNSPLHF.